This is a list of T cell receptor beta chains from one sample in a study of human T cells and chemical hapten exposure. TCRdb independently ran MiXCR on the RACE reads; one entry per CDR3 protein. The table shows tens of thousands of distinct CDR3 sequences, with 9% to 9.5% occurring only once. Specimen: whole blood, collected in connection with sensitization to the hapten diphenylcyclopropenone (DPC). All receptors derive from a woman aged 35 to 49 with alopecia areata. Some clones in this sample may be carry-over from other donors' samples. Both conserved end residues are part of each CDR3. Size tells how often a clone was seen (once, few, many) or the class of an expanded clone, and some rows leave it out.

j_call,clone_size,v_call,cdr3_aa
TRBJ2-3,.,TRBV7-3,CASSLQPGSDTQYF
TRBJ2-7,many,TRBV12-5,CASGLRDYEQYF
TRBJ1-5,.,TRBV5-1,CASSRTGGDNQPQHF
TRBJ2-3,many,TRBV20-1,CSASLESGADTQYF
TRBJ2-3,few,TRBV18,CASSLLAGYTDTQYF
TRBJ1-6,many,TRBV29-1,CSVSTQGANSPLHF
TRBJ2-2,.,TRBV5-1,CASSLESQTTGELFF
TRBJ2-3,.,TRBV20-1,CSANRLAGATDTQYF
TRBJ2-5,many,TRBV20-1,CSARDSGTTLETQYF
TRBJ1-3,.,TRBV12-3/TRBV12-4,CAASEPSGNTIYF
TRBJ2-7,.,TRBV20-1,CSARVFRAKSYEQYF
TRBJ1-6,many,TRBV7-6,CASSLFNSYNSPLHF
TRBJ2-2,.,TRBV9,CASSVESGAGTGELFF
TRBJ1-5,many,TRBV10-2,CASKTGTGNQPQHF
TRBJ1-6,few,TRBV30,CAWTQGVMNSPLHF
TRBJ2-5,many,TRBV9,CASSVTFTETQYF
TRBJ2-5,.,TRBV7-3,CASSATGTGQETQYF
TRBJ1-1,few,TRBV10-3,CAIRTGGSGNTEAFF
TRBJ2-1,many,TRBV27,CASSGTSGGGWNEQFF
TRBJ2-7,.,TRBV5-1,CASSWDRDHEQYF
TRBJ1-5,few,TRBV12-3/TRBV12-4,CASSIGPGTGVSHQPQHF
TRBJ2-5,.,TRBV12-3/TRBV12-4,CASSSAVRDRGYETQYF
TRBJ1-5,.,TRBV4-1,CASSQEPVFRYSNQPQHF
TRBJ2-2,.,TRBV7-2,CASTKWTGLSTGELFF
TRBJ2-3,.,TRBV7-2,CASSFSGIDTDTQYF
TRBJ1-1,.,TRBV20-1,CSARDTGGITEAFF
TRBJ1-1,.,TRBV7-2,CASSLNQGSYTEAFF
TRBJ2-5,.,TRBV12-3/TRBV12-4,CASSPSGGRETQYF
TRBJ2-3,.,TRBV2,CASSPTSDTQYF
TRBJ1-1,many,TRBV20-1,CSAVDRGRMNTEAFF
TRBJ1-4,many,TRBV3-1,CASSPSGGRDEKLFF
TRBJ2-5,few,TRBV5-4,CASSGNPPDF
TRBJ1-1,.,TRBV12-3/TRBV12-4,CASTWGGRNTEAFF
TRBJ2-1,many,TRBV21-1,CASSQQKSGRVTYNEQFF
TRBJ2-5,.,TRBV2,CASSEITRAETQYF
TRBJ1-4,.,TRBV4-2,CASSQDGTGVTSEKLFF
TRBJ1-1,many,TRBV5-6,CASSFNTEAFF
TRBJ2-7,few,TRBV6-1,CASSVAGSYEQYF
TRBJ2-1,.,TRBV27,CANQTGNNEQFF
TRBJ1-2,once,TRBV7-9,CASSLQAGDTDGYTF
TRBJ2-3,few,TRBV4-2,CASSQDLGQGDTQYF